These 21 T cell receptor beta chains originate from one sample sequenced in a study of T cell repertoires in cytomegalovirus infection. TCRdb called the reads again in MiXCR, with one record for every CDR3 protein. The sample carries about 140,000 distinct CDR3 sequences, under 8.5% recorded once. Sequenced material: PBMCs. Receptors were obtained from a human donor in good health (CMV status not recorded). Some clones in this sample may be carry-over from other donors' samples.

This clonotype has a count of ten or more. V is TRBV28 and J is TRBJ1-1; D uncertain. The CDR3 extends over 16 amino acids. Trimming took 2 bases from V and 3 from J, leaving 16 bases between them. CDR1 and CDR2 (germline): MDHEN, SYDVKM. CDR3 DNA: TGTGCCAGCAGTTTAGGAGGGAGCGGGTCCCACACTGAAGCTTTCTTT. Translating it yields CASSLGGSGSHTEAFF.

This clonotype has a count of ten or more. The CDR3 DNA sequence: TGTGCCAGCAGCAAACAGGGGCAGCAGCCCCAGCATTTT. Its translation is CASSKQGQQPQHF. The rearrangement links TRBV7-2 to TRBJ1-5; 7 bases are shared with TRBD1. The CDR3 consists of 13 residues. J gave up 7 bases and V 5 bases, and 5 bases lay outside the gene matches. Germline CDR1 is SGHTA and CDR2 is FQGNSA.

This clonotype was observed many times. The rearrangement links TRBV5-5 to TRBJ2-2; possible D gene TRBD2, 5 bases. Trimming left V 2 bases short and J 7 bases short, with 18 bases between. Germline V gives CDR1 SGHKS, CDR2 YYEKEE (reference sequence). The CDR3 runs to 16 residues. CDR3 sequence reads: CASSFPSGYDNGELFF. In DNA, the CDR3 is TGTGCCAGCAGCTTTCCATCGGGGTACGATAACGGGGAGCTGTTTTTT.

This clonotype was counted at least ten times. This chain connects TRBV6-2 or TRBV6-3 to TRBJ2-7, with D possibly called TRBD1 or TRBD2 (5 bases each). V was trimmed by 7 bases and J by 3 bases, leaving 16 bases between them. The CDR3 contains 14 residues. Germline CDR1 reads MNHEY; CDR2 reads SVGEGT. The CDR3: CASTPGTLHYEQYF. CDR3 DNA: TGTGCCAGCACCCCCGGGACCCTCCACTACGAGCAGTACTTC.

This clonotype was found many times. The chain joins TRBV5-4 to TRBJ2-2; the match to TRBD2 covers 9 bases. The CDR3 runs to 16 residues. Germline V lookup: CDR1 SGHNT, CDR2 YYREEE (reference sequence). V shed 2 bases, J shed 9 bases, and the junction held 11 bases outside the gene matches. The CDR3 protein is CASSLSGGGAAWELFF. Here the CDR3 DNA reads TGTGCCAGCAGCTTATCTGGCGGGGGGGCCGCGTGGGAGCTGTTTTTT.

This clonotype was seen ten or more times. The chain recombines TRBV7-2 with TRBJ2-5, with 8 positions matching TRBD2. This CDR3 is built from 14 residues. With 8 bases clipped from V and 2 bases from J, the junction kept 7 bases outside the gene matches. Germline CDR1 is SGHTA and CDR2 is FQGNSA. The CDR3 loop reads CASDPRGGQETQYF. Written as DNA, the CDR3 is TGTGCCAGCGACCCCCGGGGGGGGCAAGAGACCCAGTACTTC.

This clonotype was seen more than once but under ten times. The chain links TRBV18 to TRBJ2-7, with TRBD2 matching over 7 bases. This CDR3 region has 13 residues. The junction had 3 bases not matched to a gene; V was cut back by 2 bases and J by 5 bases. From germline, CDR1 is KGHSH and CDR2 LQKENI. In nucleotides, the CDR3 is TGTGCCAGCTCACCAGCCCTAGCGGACGAGCAGTACTTC. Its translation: CASSPALADEQYF.

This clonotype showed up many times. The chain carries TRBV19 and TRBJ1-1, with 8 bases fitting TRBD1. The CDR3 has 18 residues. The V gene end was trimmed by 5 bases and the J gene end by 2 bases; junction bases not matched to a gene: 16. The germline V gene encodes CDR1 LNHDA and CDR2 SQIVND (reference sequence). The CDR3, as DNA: TGTGCCAGTAGTTCTAAGCCTCGGACAGGGCTAAAAAACACTGAAGCTTTCTTT. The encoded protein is CASSSKPRTGLKNTEAFF.

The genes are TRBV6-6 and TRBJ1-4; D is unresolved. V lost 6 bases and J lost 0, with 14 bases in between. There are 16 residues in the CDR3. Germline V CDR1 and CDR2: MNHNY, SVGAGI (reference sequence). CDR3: CASREVAAATNEKLFF. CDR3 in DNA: TGTGCCAGCAGAGAAGTAGCGGCAGCAACTAATGAAAAACTGTTTTTT.

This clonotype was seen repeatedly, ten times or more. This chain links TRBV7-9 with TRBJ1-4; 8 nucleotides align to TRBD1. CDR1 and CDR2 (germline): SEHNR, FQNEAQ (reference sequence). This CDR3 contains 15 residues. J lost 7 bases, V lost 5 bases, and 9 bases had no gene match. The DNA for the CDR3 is TGTGCCAGCAGCGCCCGGACAGGGAAGTCTGAAAAACTGTTTTTT. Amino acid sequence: CASSARTGKSEKLFF. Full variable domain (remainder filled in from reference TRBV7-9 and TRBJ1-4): DTGVSQNPRHKITKRGQNVTFRCDPISEHNRLYWYRQTLGQGPEFLTYFQNEAQLEKSRLLSDRFSAERPKGSFSTLEIQRTEQGDSAMYLCASSARTGKSEKLFFGSGTQLSVL.

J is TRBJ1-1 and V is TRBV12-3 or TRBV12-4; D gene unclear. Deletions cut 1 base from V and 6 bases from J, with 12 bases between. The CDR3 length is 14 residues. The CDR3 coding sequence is TGTGCCAGCAGTTTAGATAGGGTCAGCGCTGAAGCTTTCTTT. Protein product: CASSLDRVSAEAFF.

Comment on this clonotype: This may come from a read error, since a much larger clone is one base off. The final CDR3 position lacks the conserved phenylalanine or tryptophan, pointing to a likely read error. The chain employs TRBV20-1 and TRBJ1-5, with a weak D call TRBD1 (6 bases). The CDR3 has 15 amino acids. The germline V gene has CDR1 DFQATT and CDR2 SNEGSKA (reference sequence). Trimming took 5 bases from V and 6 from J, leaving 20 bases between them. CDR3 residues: CSAALGAGAGQPQHL. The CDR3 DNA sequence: TGCAGTGCTGCATTGGGAGCAGGGGCGGGTCAGCCCCAGCATTTA.

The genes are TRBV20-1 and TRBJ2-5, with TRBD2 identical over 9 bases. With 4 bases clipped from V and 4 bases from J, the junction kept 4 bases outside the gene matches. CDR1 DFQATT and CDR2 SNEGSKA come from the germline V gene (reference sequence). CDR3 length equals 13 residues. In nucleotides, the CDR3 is TGCAGTGCTATGGCGGGGGGGCCAGAGACCCAGTACTTC. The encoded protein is CSAMAGGPETQYF.

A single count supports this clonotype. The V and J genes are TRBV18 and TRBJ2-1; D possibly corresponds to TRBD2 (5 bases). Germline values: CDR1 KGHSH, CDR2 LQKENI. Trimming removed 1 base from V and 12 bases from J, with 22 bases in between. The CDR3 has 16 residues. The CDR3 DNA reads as TGTGCCAGCTCACCACGGGCGTCGGCCGGAGAAGGAGGGCAGTTCTTC. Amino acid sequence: CASSPRASAGEGGQFF.

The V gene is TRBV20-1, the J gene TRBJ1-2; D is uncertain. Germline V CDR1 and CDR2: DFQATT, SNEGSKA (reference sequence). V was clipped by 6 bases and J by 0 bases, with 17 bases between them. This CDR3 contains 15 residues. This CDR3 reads CSARSGDIANYGYTF. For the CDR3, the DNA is TGCAGTGCCCGATCGGGTGACATCGCTAACTATGGCTACACCTTC.

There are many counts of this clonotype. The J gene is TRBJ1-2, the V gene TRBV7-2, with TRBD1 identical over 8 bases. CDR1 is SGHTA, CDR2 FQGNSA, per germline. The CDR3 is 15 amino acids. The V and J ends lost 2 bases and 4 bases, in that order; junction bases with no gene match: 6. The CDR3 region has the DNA TGTGCCAGCAGCTTACCCAGGGGGCAAGGCTATGGCTACACCTTC. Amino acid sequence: CASSLPRGQGYGYTF.

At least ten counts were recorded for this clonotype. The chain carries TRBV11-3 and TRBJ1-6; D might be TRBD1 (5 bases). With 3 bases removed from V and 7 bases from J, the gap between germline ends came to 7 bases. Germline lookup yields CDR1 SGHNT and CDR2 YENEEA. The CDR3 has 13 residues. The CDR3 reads CASSLGPNSPLHF. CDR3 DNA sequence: TGTGCCAGCAGCTTGGGACCAAATTCACCCCTCCACTTT.

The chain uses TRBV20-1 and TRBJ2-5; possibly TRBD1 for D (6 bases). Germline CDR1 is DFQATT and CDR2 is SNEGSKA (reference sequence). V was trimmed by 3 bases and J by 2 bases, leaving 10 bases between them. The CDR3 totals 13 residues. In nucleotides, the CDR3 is TGCAGTGCTAGTGGGGGCGTTCAAGAGACCCAGTACTTC. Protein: CSASGGVQETQYF.

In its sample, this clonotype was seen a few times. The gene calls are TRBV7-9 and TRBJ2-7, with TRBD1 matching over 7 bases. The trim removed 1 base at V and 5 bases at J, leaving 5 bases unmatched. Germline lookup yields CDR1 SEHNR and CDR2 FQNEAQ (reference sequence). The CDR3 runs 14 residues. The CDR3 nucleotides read TGTGCCAGCAGCTTAGGGAGACAGGGAGACGAGCAGTACTTC. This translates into CASSLGRQGDEQYF.

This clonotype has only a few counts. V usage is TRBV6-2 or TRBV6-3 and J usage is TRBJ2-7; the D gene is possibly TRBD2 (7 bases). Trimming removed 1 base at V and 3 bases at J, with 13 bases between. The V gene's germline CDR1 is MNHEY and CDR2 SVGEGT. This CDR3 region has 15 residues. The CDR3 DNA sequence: TGTGCCAGCAGTTACTTCCGGGGGGCCAGCTACGAGCAGTACTTC. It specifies CASSYFRGASYEQYF.

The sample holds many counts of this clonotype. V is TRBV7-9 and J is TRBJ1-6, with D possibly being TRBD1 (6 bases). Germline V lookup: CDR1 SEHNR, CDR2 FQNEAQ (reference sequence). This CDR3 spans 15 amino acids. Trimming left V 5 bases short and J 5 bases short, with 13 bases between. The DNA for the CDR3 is TGTGCCAGCAGCCCCCAGGGGAGCAATAATTCACCCCTCCACTTT. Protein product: CASSPQGSNNSPLHF.